These 17 T cell receptor beta chains share one sample of origin, sequenced in a study of shared clonotypes between healthy human individuals (dated by TCRdb to about 2020). The method behind the library was the immunoSEQ multiplex PCR assay. TCRdb provides this immuneACCESS table in a form limited to in-frame rearrangements. Some clones are lacking; in checked studies, under half of them reflect an unresolved V gene, and why the rest are absent is not known. This sample comprises approximately 1.5 million clones, approximately 98.5% of them detected only once. Of the sample, around 0.33% falls within the top ten clones. Sequencing was carried out using naive CD4+ T cells sorted from blood. The sample's cell subset or site label, decoded: CD45RA+ positively selected. These receptors all come from a young man in good health.

This sequence joins TRBV6-6 and TRBJ2-7; D is uncertain. Deletions cut 2 bases from V and 4 bases from J, with 12 bases between. The CDR3 runs 14 residues. Per the germline V gene, CDR1 is MNHNY and CDR2 is SVGAGI (reference sequence). The DNA for the CDR3 is TGTGCCAGCAGTTACAAGTCGCGCTCTTACGAGCAGTACTTC. This codes for CASSYKSRSYEQYF.

This clone occurred once. The chain is built from TRBV5-1 and TRBJ2-2, with TRBD2 matching over 12 bases. V dropped 4 bases and J dropped 6; count of bases not matched to a gene: 4. Germline CDR1 is SGHRS and CDR2 is YFSETQ. The CDR3 is made up of 15 amino acids. Written as DNA, the CDR3 is TGCGCCAGCAGCCTGGGACTAGCGGGCTCCGGGGAGCTGTTTTTT. Translation: CASSLGLAGSGELFF.

The chain couples TRBV2 to TRBJ2-7; D could derive from TRBD1 or TRBD2 (5 bases each). CDR1 and CDR2 from the germline V gene are SNHLY and FYNNEI. Trimming cost V 7 bases and J 0 bases, with 13 bases left between them. The CDR3 contains 14 residues. As DNA, the CDR3 is TGTGCCAGCATGGGGACGGAGGTCTCCTACGAGCAGTACTTC. It is translated as CASMGTEVSYEQYF.

The CDR3 here is CASSPIIRGETQYF. The DNA of the CDR3 is TGTGCCAGCAGCCCAATTATTCGGGGAGAGACCCAGTACTTC. The V call is TRBV7-2, the J call TRBJ2-5, with a weak D call TRBD2 (5 bases). The CDR3 is 14 amino acids. V was shortened by 5 bases and J by 4 bases, with 14 bases between the two germline ends. Per germline, CDR1 SGHTA and CDR2 FQGNSA.

The chain carries TRBV29-1 and TRBJ1-1, with a weak D call TRBD1 (6 bases). The V gene lost 4 bases and the J gene lost 3 bases, with 15 bases spanning the gap. The CDR3 has 14 residues. The germline CDR1 and CDR2 sequences are SQVTM and ANQGSEA. CDR3 DNA sequence: TGCAGCGTTGTTGGGGGCTTGGGGGACACTGAAGCTTTCTTT. Amino acid sequence: CSVVGGLGDTEAFF.

J is TRBJ2-3 and V is TRBV9; D remains ambiguous. In germline, CDR1 is SGDLS, CDR2 YYNGEE. V lost 3 bases to trimming and J lost 0 bases, with 8 bases between them. This CDR3 region has 14 residues. The CDR3 DNA sequence: TGTGCCAGCAGCGCTCGGTCGAGCACAGATACGCAGTATTTT. As protein: CASSARSSTDTQYF.

The genes are TRBV5-5 and TRBJ1-1; no reliable D call. This CDR3 is built from 12 residues. The germline V gene encodes CDR1 SGHKS and CDR2 YYEKEE (reference sequence). V dropped 1 base and J dropped 4 bases, with 5 bases sitting between them. The CDR3 loop reads CASSLFGTEAFF. Here the CDR3 DNA reads TGTGCCAGCAGCTTGTTTGGCACTGAAGCTTTCTTT.

V gene TRBV5-4 combines with J gene TRBJ1-1; D remains ambiguous. The CDR3 runs to 13 residues. Deletions cut 5 bases from V and 1 base from J, with 9 bases between. Germline CDR1 and CDR2: SGHNT and YYREEE (reference sequence). For the CDR3, the DNA is TGTGCCAGCAGACGGGAAACGAACACTGAAGCTTTCTTT. Its translation is CASRRETNTEAFF.

This clone was picked up one time. This chain uses TRBV27 with TRBJ1-4; TRBD1 agrees at 10 bases. This CDR3 is 15 amino acids long. Germline CDR1 and CDR2: MNHEY and SMNVEV (reference sequence). V shed 8 bases, J shed 6 bases, and the junction held 9 bases outside the gene matches. CDR3 sequence reads: CASGTGGTGDEKLFF. CDR3 sequence (DNA): TGTGCCAGCGGAACCGGGGGGACAGGGGATGAAAAACTGTTTTTT. The whole variable domain, remainder taken from reference TRBV27 and TRBJ1-4, is EAQVTQNPRYLITVTGKKLTVTCSQNMNHEYMSWYRQDPGLGLRQIYYSMNVEVTDKGDVPEGYKVSRKEKRNFPLILESPSPNQTSLYFCASGTGGTGDEKLFFGSGTQLSVL.

The V call is TRBV5-4, the J call TRBJ2-4; TRBD1 is a possible D gene (6 bases). Germline lookup yields CDR1 SGHNT and CDR2 YYREEE (reference sequence). The CDR3 runs to 17 residues. V was trimmed by 0 bases and J by 8 bases, leaving 21 bases between them. In nucleotides, the CDR3 is TGTGCCAGCAGCTTGGCCGGGCAGACGGTGAAGGGGGACATTCAGTACTTC. Translating it yields CASSLAGQTVKGDIQYF. Complete variable domain (other parts from reference TRBV5-4 and TRBJ2-4): ETGVTQSPTHLIKTRGQQVTLRCSSQSGHNTVSWYQQALGQGPQFIFQYYREEENGRGNFPPRFSGLQFPNYSSELNVNALELDDSALYLCASSLAGQTVKGDIQYFGAGTRLSVL.

The chain joins TRBV28 to TRBJ2-5, with 7 bases lining up with TRBD1. CDR3 size: 13 residues. Germline trimming cut 5 bases from V and 3 bases from J; bases unmatched to any gene: 3. The germline V gene has CDR1 MDHEN and CDR2 SYDVKM. CDR3 sequence reads: CASSPGTEETQYF. CDR3 nucleotides: TGTGCCAGCAGTCCCGGGACAGAAGAGACCCAGTACTTC.

With respect to this clone: The identical CDR3 is also encoded by other nucleotide sequences in the sample. V gene TRBV28 combines with J gene TRBJ2-7, with unresolved D. With 4 bases removed from V and 6 bases from J, the gap between germline ends came to 7 bases. Germline assignment: CDR1 MDHEN and CDR2 SYDVKM. The CDR3 is 11 residues long. The CDR3 protein is CASSSPREQYF. CDR3 nucleotides: TGTGCCAGCAGTTCCCCCCGCGAGCAGTACTTC.

V and J are TRBV6-5 and TRBJ2-2, with 9 bases aligning to TRBD1. The trim removed 5 bases at V and 6 bases at J, leaving 4 bases unmatched. Per the germline V gene, CDR1 is MNHEY and CDR2 is SVGAGI. The CDR3 has 14 amino acids. The CDR3 spells CASSRDRVPGELFF. The CDR3 DNA is TGTGCCAGCAGTCGGGACAGGGTCCCCGGGGAGCTGTTTTTT.

The J gene is TRBJ2-3, the V gene TRBV29-1; 12 nucleotides line up with TRBD2. The CDR3 sequence is 18 residues long. With 1 base clipped from V and 3 bases from J, the junction kept 11 bases outside the gene matches. Per germline, CDR1 SQVTM and CDR2 ANQGSEA. CDR3 residues: CSVEGQTSGSTYTDTQYF. For the CDR3, the DNA is TGCAGCGTTGAAGGGCAGACTAGCGGGAGTACATATACAGATACGCAGTATTTT.

The chain links TRBV19 to TRBJ2-7; tentative D call: TRBD2 (6 bases). From germline, CDR1 is LNHDA and CDR2 SQIVND (reference sequence). Trimming removed 4 bases at V and 4 bases at J, with 11 bases between. The CDR3 runs 13 residues. As DNA, the CDR3 is TGTGCCAGTAGTACTAGACGGGGGTACGAGCAGTACTTC. Translation gives CASSTRRGYEQYF.

The chain links TRBV16 to TRBJ2-1; D possibly matches TRBD1 or TRBD2 (6 bases each). Germline V gene lookup returns CDR1 KGHSY and CDR2 FQNENV. The length of the CDR3 is 14 residues. Trimming stripped 4 bases from V and 6 bases from J, with 13 bases between. CDR3 loop: CASSRAGHPNEQFF. The DNA of the CDR3 is TGTGCCAGCAGCCGGGCGGGACACCCCAATGAGCAGTTCTTC.

The chain recombines TRBV2 with TRBJ1-2; possible D gene TRBD1, 5 bases. V lost 1 base to trimming and J lost 4 bases, with 10 bases between them. Germline V lookup: CDR1 SNHLY, CDR2 FYNNEI. The CDR3 runs 14 residues. CDR3 DNA sequence: TGTGCCAGCAGTGAAGGACAGACGGGCTATGGCTACACCTTC. Amino acids: CASSEGQTGYGYTF.